These T cell receptor beta chains were read from a single sample in a study of regulatory T cells in long-lasting Graves disease. TCRdb called the multiplex PCR reads again in MiXCR, with one record for every CDR3 protein. The repertoire holds over 300,000 distinct CDR3 sequences, with around a sixth as singletons. The starting material was peripheral blood mononuclear cells (PBMCs), obtained at new diagnosis, from a patient treated with antithyroid drugs. The receptors were sampled from a female donor with Graves disease. Each CDR3 is given with its conserved first and last residue. The D gene is left open where the match is weak. Not every row has a clone size; where given, it reads once, few, many or a size class.

v_call: TRBV10-3; d_call: TRBD2; clone_size: few; j_call: TRBJ2-5; cdr3_aa: CAISESVTSGRGETQYF; cdr3_nt: TGTGCCATCAGTGAGTCGGTGACTAGCGGGAGGGGAGAGACCCAGTACTTC
v_call: TRBV12-3/TRBV12-4; d_call: .; clone_size: many; j_call: TRBJ2-7; cdr3_aa: CASSLTWLDFPAVYEQYF; cdr3_nt: TGTGCCAGCAGTTTGACCTGGCTGGACTTCCCGGCCGTATACGAGCAGTACTTC
v_call: TRBV11-2; d_call: TRBD1; clone_size: many; j_call: TRBJ2-2; cdr3_aa: CASSFKGAYTGELFF; cdr3_nt: TGTGCCAGCAGCTTTAAGGGGGCTTACACCGGGGAGCTGTTTTTT
v_call: TRBV4-1; d_call: TRBD1; clone_size: .; j_call: TRBJ2-2; cdr3_aa: CASSQWTGDTGELFF; cdr3_nt: TGCGCCAGCAGCCAATGGACAGGGGACACCGGGGAGCTGTTTTTT
v_call: TRBV20-1; d_call: TRBD2; clone_size: many; j_call: TRBJ2-3; cdr3_aa: CSARDLSSGRVDTQYF; cdr3_nt: TGCAGTGCTAGAGATCTGTCTAGCGGGAGGGTGGATACGCAGTATTTT
v_call: TRBV14; d_call: TRBD2; clone_size: few; j_call: TRBJ2-2; cdr3_aa: CASSQVGGSTGELFF; cdr3_nt: TGTGCCAGCAGCCAAGTCGGGGGGAGCACCGGGGAGCTGTTTTTT
v_call: TRBV12-3/TRBV12-4; d_call: .; clone_size: .; j_call: TRBJ2-1; cdr3_aa: CASRGGGDQPLRGSSYNEQFF; cdr3_nt: TGTGCCAGCAGGGGAGGGGGGGACCAACCTCTGAGGGGGAGCTCCTACAATGAGCAGTTCTTC
v_call: TRBV27; d_call: .; clone_size: once; j_call: TRBJ2-2; cdr3_aa: CASSQRGDYGGELFF; cdr3_nt: TGTGCCAGCAGTCAAAGGGGGGACTATGGCGGGGAGCTGTTTTTT
v_call: TRBV5-1; d_call: TRBD1; clone_size: many; j_call: TRBJ2-1; cdr3_aa: CASSIRQGWGNEQFF; cdr3_nt: TGCGCCAGCAGCATACGACAGGGGTGGGGCAATGAGCAGTTCTTC
v_call: TRBV7-9; d_call: .; clone_size: many; j_call: TRBJ1-1; cdr3_aa: CASSLSLSARVRTEAFF; cdr3_nt: TGTGCCAGCAGCTTATCGCTCTCGGCCAGGGTGAGGACTGAAGCTTTCTTT
v_call: TRBV12-3/TRBV12-4; d_call: .; clone_size: many; j_call: TRBJ2-4; cdr3_aa: CASTNGQGAKNIQYF; cdr3_nt: TGTGCCAGCACCAATGGGCAGGGAGCCAAAAACATTCAGTACTTC
v_call: TRBV4-1; d_call: TRBD2; clone_size: .; j_call: TRBJ2-7; cdr3_aa: CASSLGGTCSGEQYF; cdr3_nt: TGCGCCAGCAGCCTGGGGGGGACTTGCAGCGGAGAGCAGTACTTC
v_call: TRBV6-1; d_call: .; clone_size: many; j_call: TRBJ2-7; cdr3_aa: CASSVGRSYEQYF; cdr3_nt: TGTGCCAGCAGTGTCGGCCGGTCATACGAGCAGTACTTC
v_call: TRBV12-3/TRBV12-4; d_call: .; clone_size: many; j_call: TRBJ1-6; cdr3_aa: CASSPPGPGNNSPLHF; cdr3_nt: TGTGCCAGCAGTCCCCCGGGACCCGGGAACAATTCACCCCTCCACTTT
v_call: TRBV20-1; d_call: .; clone_size: many; j_call: TRBJ1-5; cdr3_aa: CSARTSRGVDNQPQHF; cdr3_nt: TGCAGTGCCAGAACCTCCAGAGGGGTCGACAATCAGCCCCAGCATTTT
v_call: TRBV5-1; d_call: TRBD2; clone_size: many; j_call: TRBJ2-3; cdr3_aa: CASYAAGVTDTQYF; cdr3_nt: TGCGCCAGCTATGCAGCGGGAGTCACAGATACGCAGTATTTT
v_call: TRBV5-1; d_call: TRBD1; clone_size: .; j_call: TRBJ2-3; cdr3_aa: CASRGQETISTDTQYF; cdr3_nt: TGCGCCAGCAGGGGACAGGAAACGATTAGCACAGATACGCAGTATTTT
v_call: TRBV12-3/TRBV12-4; d_call: .; clone_size: many; j_call: TRBJ2-4; cdr3_aa: CASSPLVGIQYF; cdr3_nt: TGTGCCAGCAGTCCACTAGTTGGCATTCAGTACTTC
v_call: TRBV2; d_call: .; clone_size: many; j_call: TRBJ1-2; cdr3_aa: CASSPRDFDNTNYGYTF; cdr3_nt: TGTGCCAGCAGTCCCAGGGATTTTGACAATACTAACTATGGCTACACCTTC